This T cell receptor beta chain was sequenced for a study of blood T cell repertoires in COVID-19. Study at large: COVID-19 samples from acute and convalescent phases originated in the United States, Italy and Spain. The analysed material was cDNA or gDNA that came from T cells, B-cell-depleted T cells, or PBMCs.

The V end lost 2 bases, the J end lost 6 bases, and 5 bases lay between the germline ends. This CDR3 has 12 residues. From germline, CDR1 is SEHNR and CDR2 FQNEAQ (reference sequence). Patients from Seattle were sampled longitudinally, starting during active infection. The assay was immunoSEQ multiplex PCR, and TCRdb's table has in-frame clones only and misses some. The table shows roughly 200,000 clones, with 75% to 85% occurring only once. The rearrangement uses TRBV7-9 and TRBJ2-1, with no clear D. Material for sequencing was peripheral blood. This sequence was found in a woman over 75 with COVID-19, enrolled during active disease. CDR3 coding DNA: TGTGCCAGCAGCTTACCCGGCAATGAGCAGTTCTTC. This gives the protein CASSLPGNEQFF. The whole variable domain, filled in from reference TRBV7-9 and TRBJ2-1, reads DTGVSQNPRHKITKRGQNVTFRCDPISEHNRLYWYRQTLGQGPEFLTYFQNEAQLEKSRLLSDRFSAERPKGSFSTLEIQRTEQGDSAMYLCASSLPGNEQFFGPGTRLTVL.